The 23 T cell receptor beta chains in this list originate from one sample, sequenced in a study of human T cells and chemical hapten exposure. Documented time point: pre-sensitization, week 0. Treatment in this sample: therapeutic diphenylcyclopropenone sensitization with weekly scalp DPC. Using its own MiXCR run on the RACE reads, TCRdb lists one record per CDR3 protein. The sample has some 330,000 distinct CDR3 sequences, around 5.5% seen once. Sequencing used whole blood, obtained in connection with sensitization to the hapten diphenylcyclopropenone (DPC). The receptors come from a woman aged 18-29 years with alopecia areata. Some clones in this sample may be carry-over from other donors' samples.

In its sample, this clonotype was seen a few times. This chain uses TRBV6-6 with TRBJ2-7, with 9 bases that match TRBD1. The CDR3 has 13 residues. Germline CDR1 is MNHNY and CDR2 is SVGAGI (reference sequence). Trimming at V came to 4 bases and at J to 7 bases, leaving 5 bases not matched to a gene. The CDR3 loop reads CASSWDRAGEQYF. The CDR3 region has the DNA TGTGCCAGCAGTTGGGACAGGGCGGGTGAGCAGTACTTC.

This clonotype was seen ten or more times. The chain has TRBV28 and TRBJ2-7, with unresolved D. Per the germline V gene, CDR1 is MDHEN and CDR2 is SYDVKM. The CDR3 is 15 residues long. Trimming shortened V by 2 bases and J by 3 bases, and 14 bases separated the two germline ends. CDR3 in DNA: TGTGCCAGCAGTTTAGGTTCGGGCCGAAACTACGAGCAGTACTTC. Translation: CASSLGSGRNYEQYF.

The genes are TRBV18 and TRBJ2-1; 7 bases match TRBD1. Germline loops: CDR1 KGHSH, CDR2 LQKENI. V shed 3 bases, J shed 3 bases, and the junction held 2 bases outside the gene matches. The CDR3 loop spans 14 amino acids. The CDR3 coding sequence is TGTGCCAGCTCACCCCAGGGGGACTACAATGAGCAGTTCTTC. It codes for CASSPQGDYNEQFF.

This clonotype came up many times. V is TRBV12-3 or TRBV12-4 and J is TRBJ1-1; D unresolved. Deletions cut 3 bases from V and 2 bases from J, with 7 bases between. The CDR3 loop spans 13 amino acids. The CDR3 region is CASSLRDNTEAFF. The CDR3 nucleotides read TGTGCCAGCAGTTTGAGAGACAACACTGAAGCTTTCTTT.

This clonotype was counted ten times or more. This rearrangement joins TRBV11-2 to TRBJ2-1; D call uncertain. Looked up from germline, CDR1 is SGHAT and CDR2 is FQNNGV. The CDR3 is 14 amino acids. V was clipped by 4 bases and J by 0 bases, with 7 bases between them. This CDR3 is CASSSSYSYNEQFF. CDR3 bases: TGTGCCAGCAGCTCCAGTTACTCCTACAATGAGCAGTTCTTC.

This rearrangement joins TRBV28 to TRBJ1-3; D not resolved. Germline V CDR1 and CDR2: MDHEN, SYDVKM. This CDR3 is 15 amino acids long. The V and J ends lost 5 bases and 0 bases respectively, with 11 bases between them. The CDR3 region is CASSPGFASGNTIYF. In DNA form, the CDR3 reads TGTGCCAGCAGTCCCGGGTTTGCCTCTGGAAACACCATATATTTT. Filled out from reference TRBV28 and TRBJ1-3, the complete variable domain reads DVKVTQSSRYLVKRTGEKVFLECVQDMDHENMFWYRQDPGLGLRLIYFSYDVKMKEKGDIPEGYSVSREKKERFSLILESASTNQTSMYLCASSPGFASGNTIYFGEGSWLTVV.

The DNA for the CDR3 is TGTGCCAGCAGCTCCATGGCGGGCCCCAATCAGCCCCAGCATTTT. Its protein product is CASSSMAGPNQPQHF. J is TRBJ1-5 and V is TRBV7-2; D gene ambiguous. The V gene's germline CDR1 is SGHTA and CDR2 FQGNSA. Trimming stripped 4 bases from V and 3 bases from J, with 13 bases between. The CDR3 contains 15 residues.

This clonotype was seen many times. V and J are TRBV6-6 and TRBJ1-4; D perhaps matches TRBD1 (6 bases). Looked up from germline, CDR1 is MNHNY and CDR2 is SVGAGI (reference sequence). The CDR3 totals 15 residues. The V gene lost 0 bases and the J gene lost 7 bases, with 12 bases spanning the gap. The CDR3 coding sequence is TGTGCCAGCAGTTACTCGCCTGGGGGGGCTGAAAAACTGTTTTTT. Its translation is CASSYSPGGAEKLFF.

This chain links TRBV5-1 with TRBJ1-5; possible D gene TRBD1, 6 bases. CDR1 and CDR2 from the germline V gene are SGHRS and YFSETQ. The CDR3 has 14 residues. V lost 3 bases and J 2 bases, leaving 9 bases between the germline ends. The CDR3 DNA follows: TGCGCCAGCAGCTCAGGGGATGGCAATCAGCCCCAGCATTTT. It yields the protein CASSSGDGNQPQHF.

This chain joins TRBV5-1 and TRBJ2-3; tentatively, D is TRBD2 (6 bases). The V gene's germline CDR1 is SGHRS and CDR2 YFSETQ. Trimming pared 6 bases from V and 0 bases from J, leaving 14 bases between. This CDR3 has 15 amino acids. The CDR3 nucleotides read TGCGCCAGCAAGGGCGAGGGGACTAGCACAGATACGCAGTATTTT. It translates to CASKGEGTSTDTQYF.

This rearrangement joins TRBV6-2 or TRBV6-3 to TRBJ2-5; tentative D call: TRBD1 (5 bases). Per the germline V gene, CDR1 is MNHEY and CDR2 is SVGEGT. Between the trimmed V and J ends, which lost 7 bases and 4 bases, there was a span of 19 bases. CDR3 size: 15 residues. The CDR3 DNA reads TGTGCCAGCACCCCTGTTGGTGGGGCTTTAGAGACCCAGTACTTC. It specifies CASTPVGGALETQYF.

In DNA, the CDR3 is TGTGCCAGCAGTTCGGGACAGCGCTCTGGAAACACCATATATTTT. This encodes CASSSGQRSGNTIYF. This rearrangement joins TRBV27 to TRBJ1-3; 7 positions agree with TRBD1. Germline CDR1 is MNHEY and CDR2 is SMNVEV (reference sequence). The CDR3 totals 15 residues. Losses at the gene ends were 4 bases for V and 0 bases for J; bases not matched to a gene: 3.

In its sample, this clonotype was seen a few times. This rearrangement joins TRBV12-3 or TRBV12-4 to TRBJ1-1; TRBD1 aligns across 11 bases. V lost 10 bases to trimming and J lost 4 bases; unmatched junction nucleotides: 5. This CDR3 comprises 13 residues. CDR3 in DNA: TGTGCCACGGACAGGGGGCACAGCACTGAAGCTTTCTTT. It translates to CATDRGHSTEAFF.

J is TRBJ2-1 and V is TRBV5-5; 10 positions agree with TRBD2. Trimming removed 4 bases from V and 5 bases from J; junction bases left unmatched: 15. This CDR3 is built from 18 residues. The germline V gene has CDR1 SGHKS and CDR2 YYEKEE (reference sequence). CDR3 in amino acids: CASSHRIAGGPVDNEQFF. The CDR3, as DNA: TGTGCCAGCAGCCACCGAATAGCGGGGGGCCCCGTAGACAATGAGCAGTTCTTC.

This clonotype was seen a few times. This chain connects TRBV21-1 to TRBJ1-3; TRBD1, the table's D call, lacks a check against the DNA. TRBV21-1 is a known pseudogene. This CDR3 spans 14 amino acids. The chain's CDR3 is CATIQGATGNTIYF. CDR3 in DNA: TGTGCCACCATACAGGGGGCTACAGGAAACACCATATATTTT.

In this sample, this clonotype turned up many times. The rearrangement uses TRBV7-2 and TRBJ2-3; D is uncertain. Trimming removed 5 bases at V and 4 bases at J, with 10 bases between. This CDR3 is 13 amino acids long. Germline CDR1 and CDR2: SGHTA and FQGNSA. The CDR3 here is CASSLVGADTQYF. DNA for the CDR3: TGTGCCAGCAGCCTGGTTGGCGCAGATACGCAGTATTTT.

The chain is built from TRBV20-1 and TRBJ2-1; the match to TRBD1 covers 8 bases. Germline V lookup: CDR1 DFQATT, CDR2 SNEGSKA (reference sequence). The CDR3 runs to 16 residues. V lost 5 bases to trimming and J lost 0 bases; unmatched junction nucleotides: 9. The CDR3 here is CSAPLRTGSSYNEQFF. CDR3 DNA sequence: TGCAGTGCTCCACTTAGGACAGGGAGCTCCTACAATGAGCAGTTCTTC.

This rearrangement joins TRBV5-1 to TRBJ2-5, with a weak D call TRBD1 (6 bases). CDR3 length: 14 residues. Germline CDR1 SGHRS, CDR2 YFSETQ. With 0 bases removed from V and 4 bases from J, the gap between germline ends came to 10 bases. The CDR3 is CASSLEQGAETQYF. CDR3 coding DNA: TGCGCCAGCAGCTTGGAACAGGGAGCAGAGACCCAGTACTTC.

In this sample, this clonotype turned up many times. V and J are TRBV7-2 and TRBJ1-1; no clear D gene. V was trimmed by 1 base and J by 3 bases, leaving 9 bases between them. The CDR3 totals 14 residues. Germline V CDR1 and CDR2: SGHTA, FQGNSA. For the CDR3, the DNA is TGTGCCAGCAGCTTAGAAGTCGCGGACACTGAAGCTTTCTTT. Protein sequence: CASSLEVADTEAFF. The full variable domain, completed using reference TRBV7-2 and TRBJ1-1, is GAGVSQSPSNKVTEKGKDVELRCDPISGHTALYWYRQSLGQGLEFLIYFQGNSAPDKSGLPSDRFSAERTGGSVSTLTIQRTQQEDSAVYLCASSLEVADTEAFFGQGTRLTVV.

This clonotype was seen many times. The rearrangement joins TRBV28 to TRBJ1-5; no firm D call. Germline V gene data show CDR1 as MDHEN and CDR2 as SYDVKM. Trimming took off 5 bases at V and 4 bases at J, with 12 bases between the two ends. This CDR3 is built from 14 residues. The CDR3 is CASSPPANNQPQHF. The CDR3 DNA reads as TGTGCCAGCAGTCCACCCGCCAATAATCAGCCCCAGCATTTT.

The V gene is TRBV7-9, the J gene TRBJ2-4; TRBD2 matches 12 bases. The germline V gene encodes CDR1 SEHNR and CDR2 FQNEAQ (reference sequence). CDR3 size: 17 residues. Losses at the gene ends were 5 bases for V and 4 bases for J; bases not matched to a gene: 9. This chain's CDR3 is CASSPPGLAGQKNIQYF. The DNA for the CDR3 is TGTGCCAGCAGCCCTCCCGGACTAGCGGGGCAGAAAAACATTCAGTACTTC.

This clonotype was observed a handful of times. This chain connects TRBV6-2 or TRBV6-3 to TRBJ1-6; maybe TRBD1 (6 bases). The CDR3 is 15 amino acids. V was cut by 0 bases and J by 9 bases, with 12 bases left in between. From germline, CDR1 is MNHEY and CDR2 SVGEGT. The CDR3 DNA sequence: TGTGCCAGCAGTTACTCGTCAAGGGGGAGTTCACCCCTCCACTTT. This encodes CASSYSSRGSSPLHF.

This clonotype was counted many times. The chain combines TRBV28 with TRBJ1-5, with TRBD1 as a possible D gene (5 bases). This CDR3 has 11 amino acids. V gave up 5 bases and J gave up 9 bases, with 8 bases separating them. The germline V gene encodes CDR1 MDHEN and CDR2 SYDVKM. CDR3 in DNA: TGTGCCAGCAGTCAGCAGGGGCCCCAGCATTTT. It encodes CASSQQGPQHF.